This T cell receptor (beta chain) was retrieved from a study of blood T cell repertoires in COVID-19. Whole-study context: Samples taken during acute and convalescent COVID-19 were collected in the United States, Italy and Spain.

Germline V gene sequence: CDR1 SQVTM, CDR2 ANQGSEA. CDR3 length: 19 amino acids. J gave up 1 base and V 6 bases, and 18 bases lay outside the gene matches. Per the original data handling: Counts of nucleated cells, estimated from reference gene primer amplification, were obtained. Method: immunoSEQ multiplex PCR; TCRdb's copy keeps in-frame clones and lacks some. V and J calls and clone size follow that table, whereas D and trimming were derived from the DNA. Of about 25,000 clones listed, around 83% are singletons. The clonotype comes from a human donor in a cohort sampled during active COVID-19. Sequenced input: peripheral blood. The chain joins TRBV29-1 to TRBJ2-7, with 13 bases that match TRBD2. The CDR3 spells CSVQLSLAGGISYSYEQYF. The CDR3 region has the DNA TGCAGCGTACAACTTTCACTAGCGGGAGGGATATCCTATTCCTACGAGCAGTACTTC.